Below are 10 T cell receptor beta chains sequenced from a single sample in a study of graft-versus-host responses after intestinal transplantation. Clones were read by immunoSEQ multiplex PCR, and TCRdb kept only the in-frame ones, dropping some. Altogether 84,000 or so clones are present, around 86% being singletons, with the ten largest covering about 8%. Antigen specificity for these receptors is unknown. The sequenced sample was unstimulated CD8+ T cells sorted from spleen or lymph node cells, obtained before transplant. These receptors were taken from a human donor who was the organ donor for an intestinal transplant.

This chain connects TRBV4-1 to TRBJ2-2; 11 bases match TRBD2. This CDR3 has 14 amino acids. Trimming cost V 6 bases and J 6 bases; bases outside gene matches: 3. Germline CDR1 is MGHRA and CDR2 is YSYEKL. CDR3 coding DNA: TGCGCCAGCAGTCTAGCGGGGGGACCCGGGGAGCTGTTTTTT. Translating it yields CASSLAGGPGELFF.

The chain employs TRBV14 and TRBJ2-7, with 11 bases that match TRBD2. V lost 3 bases, J lost 1 base, and 5 bases stayed unmatched. Per germline, CDR1 SGHDN and CDR2 FVKESK. There are 16 residues in the CDR3. The CDR3 DNA sequence: TGTGCCAGCAGCCACCTCGGGACTAGCGGTTCCTACGAGCAGTACTTC. It yields the protein CASSHLGTSGSYEQYF.

The V and J genes are TRBV2 and TRBJ2-7; possible D gene TRBD2, 6 bases. From germline, CDR1 is SNHLY and CDR2 FYNNEI. Between the trimmed V and J ends, which lost 6 bases and 3 bases, there was a span of 12 bases. The CDR3 has 13 amino acids. CDR3: CASRRLGGYEQYF. The CDR3 DNA reads TGTGCCAGCAGGAGGTTGGGGGGCTACGAGCAGTACTTC.

J is TRBJ1-5 and V is TRBV30; the D gene is possibly TRBD1 (5 bases). The germline V gene encodes CDR1 GTSNPN and CDR2 SVGIG (reference sequence). There are 15 residues in the CDR3. Trimming took 3 bases from V and 4 from J, leaving 16 bases between them. The CDR3 nucleotides are TGTGCCTGGAGGTCCCCGGGACCTCCAAATCAGCCCCAGCATTTT. Its translation is CAWRSPGPPNQPQHF.

V and J are TRBV7-9 and TRBJ2-5, with TRBD2 matching over 10 bases. There are 16 residues in the CDR3. With V trimmed by 3 bases and J by 3 bases, 7 bases remained unmatched. Per the germline V gene, CDR1 is SEHNR and CDR2 is FQNEAQ (reference sequence). This CDR3 reads CASSFDPSGGEETQYF. CDR3 DNA sequence: TGTGCCAGCAGCTTTGATCCCAGCGGGGGGGAAGAGACCCAGTACTTC.

CDR3 amino acids: CATSRDYPIDSYNEQFF. CDR3 DNA: TGTGCCACCAGCAGAGATTACCCTATCGACTCCTACAATGAGCAGTTCTTC. The J gene is TRBJ2-1, the V gene TRBV15; no firm D call. Trimming removed 0 bases from V and 0 bases from J, with 12 bases in between. This CDR3 contains 17 residues. Germline-derived CDR1 and CDR2 are LNHNV and YYDKDF (reference sequence).

This chain joins TRBV5-1 and TRBJ2-7; D is perhaps TRBD2 (5 bases). This CDR3 spans 13 amino acids. Germline V gene data show CDR1 as SGHRS and CDR2 as YFSETQ. V was clipped by 1 base and J by 5 bases, with 10 bases between them. The CDR3 bases are TGCGCCAGCAGCTTGCTAGCTTCAGACGAGCAGTACTTC. It encodes CASSLLASDEQYF. Combining the CDR3 with reference TRBV5-1 and TRBJ2-7 gives the whole variable domain KAGVTQTPRYLIKTRGQQVTLSCSPISGHRSVSWYQQTPGQGLQFLFEYFSETQRNKGNFPGRFSGRQFSNSRSEMNVSTLELGDSALYLCASSLLASDEQYFGPGTRLTVT.

This clone was seen once. This chain uses TRBV30 with TRBJ1-5; D remains unclear. V was pared by 3 bases and J by 3 bases, with 12 bases between. The CDR3 runs 14 residues. The germline CDR1 and CDR2 sequences are GTSNPN and SVGIG (reference sequence). The CDR3 region is CAWSRGGVNQPQHF. The CDR3, as DNA: TGTGCCTGGAGCAGAGGCGGAGTCAATCAGCCCCAGCATTTT.

This clone was detected a few times. V and J are TRBV4-1 and TRBJ1-5; possible D gene TRBD1, 5 bases. In germline, CDR1 is MGHRA, CDR2 YSYEKL. V was pared by 4 bases and J by 2 bases, with 12 bases between. CDR3 length: 15 amino acids. CDR3 coding DNA: TGCGCCAGCAGCCGGACATCGTGGCGCAATCAGCCCCAGCATTTT. It translates to CASSRTSWRNQPQHF.

The CDR3 reads CASSYQGINYGYTF. CDR3 DNA sequence: TGTGCCAGCAGTTACCAGGGAATCAACTATGGCTACACCTTC. The J gene is TRBJ1-2, the V gene TRBV28; a possible D gene is TRBD1 (5 bases). Germline V gene lookup returns CDR1 MDHEN and CDR2 SYDVKM. This CDR3 has 14 amino acids. V lost 4 bases, J lost 2 bases, and 11 bases lay in between.